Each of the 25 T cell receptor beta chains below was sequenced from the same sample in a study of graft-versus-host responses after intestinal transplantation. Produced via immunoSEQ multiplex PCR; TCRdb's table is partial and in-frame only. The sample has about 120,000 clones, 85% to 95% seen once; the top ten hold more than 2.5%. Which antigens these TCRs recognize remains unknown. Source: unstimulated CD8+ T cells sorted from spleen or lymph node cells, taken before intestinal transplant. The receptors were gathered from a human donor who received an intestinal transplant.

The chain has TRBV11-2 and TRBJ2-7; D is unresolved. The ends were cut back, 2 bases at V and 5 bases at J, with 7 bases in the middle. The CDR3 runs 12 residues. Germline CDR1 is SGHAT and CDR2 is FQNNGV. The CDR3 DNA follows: TGTGCCAGCAGCTTACCGGCCGACGAGCAGTACTTC. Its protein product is CASSLPADEQYF.

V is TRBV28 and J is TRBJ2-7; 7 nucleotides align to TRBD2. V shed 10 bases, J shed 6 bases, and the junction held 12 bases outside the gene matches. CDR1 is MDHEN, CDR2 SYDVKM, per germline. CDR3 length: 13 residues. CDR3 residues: CATGGLALSEQYF. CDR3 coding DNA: TGTGCCACCGGGGGGTTAGCGCTGAGCGAGCAGTACTTC.

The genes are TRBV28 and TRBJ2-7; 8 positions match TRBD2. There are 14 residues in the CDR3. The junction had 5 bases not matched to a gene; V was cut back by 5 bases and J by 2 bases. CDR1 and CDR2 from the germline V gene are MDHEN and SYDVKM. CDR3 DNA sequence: TGTGCCAGCAGTGAAAGCGGGAGAACCTACGAGCAGTACTTC. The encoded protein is CASSESGRTYEQYF.

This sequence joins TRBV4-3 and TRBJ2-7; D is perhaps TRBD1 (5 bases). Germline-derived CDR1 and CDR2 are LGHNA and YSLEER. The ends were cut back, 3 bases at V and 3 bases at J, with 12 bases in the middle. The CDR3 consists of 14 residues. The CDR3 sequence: CASSQGLQGYEQYF. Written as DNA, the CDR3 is TGCGCCAGCAGCCAGGGCCTCCAGGGCTACGAGCAGTACTTC.

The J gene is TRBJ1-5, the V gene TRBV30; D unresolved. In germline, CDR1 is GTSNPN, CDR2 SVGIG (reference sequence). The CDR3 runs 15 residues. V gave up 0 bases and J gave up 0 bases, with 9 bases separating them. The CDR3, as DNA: TGTGCCTGGAGTGTAGGACGCCATAGCAATCAGCCCCAGCATTTT. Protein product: CAWSVGRHSNQPQHF.

CDR3 DNA sequence: TGTGCCAGCAGTTTATCTCACAATGAGCAGTTCTTC. Protein: CASSLSHNEQFF. The chain recombines TRBV27 with TRBJ2-1; D remains unclear. This CDR3 has 12 amino acids. Germline V lookup: CDR1 MNHEY, CDR2 SMNVEV (reference sequence). The V end lost 0 bases, the J end lost 5 bases, and 2 bases lay between the germline ends.

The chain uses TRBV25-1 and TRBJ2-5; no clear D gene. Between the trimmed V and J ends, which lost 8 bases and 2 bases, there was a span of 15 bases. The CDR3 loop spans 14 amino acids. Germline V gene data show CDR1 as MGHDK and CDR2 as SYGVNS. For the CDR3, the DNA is TGTGCCAGCTCTACTGCTTGGGGTCAAGAGACCCAGTACTTC. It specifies CASSTAWGQETQYF.

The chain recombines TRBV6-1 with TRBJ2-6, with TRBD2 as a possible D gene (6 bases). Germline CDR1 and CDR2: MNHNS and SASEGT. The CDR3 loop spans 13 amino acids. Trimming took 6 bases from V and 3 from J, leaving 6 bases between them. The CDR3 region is CASREGGANVLTF. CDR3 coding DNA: TGTGCCAGCAGGGAGGGTGGGGCCAACGTCCTGACTTTC.

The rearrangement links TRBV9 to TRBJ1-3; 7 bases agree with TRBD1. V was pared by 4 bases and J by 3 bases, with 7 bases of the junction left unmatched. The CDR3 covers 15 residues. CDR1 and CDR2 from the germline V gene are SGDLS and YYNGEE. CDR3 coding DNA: TGTGCCAGCAGCCCCCGGACAGGAAATGGAAACACCATATATTTT. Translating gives CASSPRTGNGNTIYF.

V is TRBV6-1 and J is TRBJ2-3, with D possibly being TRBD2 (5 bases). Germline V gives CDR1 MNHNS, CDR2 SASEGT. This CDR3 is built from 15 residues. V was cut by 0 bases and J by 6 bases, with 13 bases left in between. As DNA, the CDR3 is TGTGCCAGCAGTGAAGCGGTTGTTAGCGTGGATACGCAGTATTTT. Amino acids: CASSEAVVSVDTQYF.

CDR3 region: CASSTPRREEGRSGNTIYF. The DNA of the CDR3 is TGTGCCAGCAGCACCCCCCGTCGGGAGGAGGGCCGCTCTGGAAACACCATATATTTT. The genes are TRBV9 and TRBJ1-3, with D hard to call. V gave up 4 bases and J gave up 0 bases, with 23 bases separating them. There are 19 residues in the CDR3. Germline CDR1 is SGDLS and CDR2 is YYNGEE.

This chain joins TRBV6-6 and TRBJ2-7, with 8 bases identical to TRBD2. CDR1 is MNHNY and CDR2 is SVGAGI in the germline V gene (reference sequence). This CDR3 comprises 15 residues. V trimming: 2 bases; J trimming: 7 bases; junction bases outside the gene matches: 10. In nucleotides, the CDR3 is TGTGCCAGCAGTTACCTGGCTAGCGGGCCGCGAGAGCAGTACTTC. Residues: CASSYLASGPREQYF.

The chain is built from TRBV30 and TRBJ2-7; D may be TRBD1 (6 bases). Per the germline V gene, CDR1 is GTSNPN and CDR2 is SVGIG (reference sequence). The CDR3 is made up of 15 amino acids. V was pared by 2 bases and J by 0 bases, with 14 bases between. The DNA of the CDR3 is TGTGCCTGGAGTTATGGGGGCCGAAACTCCTACGAGCAGTACTTC. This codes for CAWSYGGRNSYEQYF.

The CDR3 DNA is TGTGCCAGCAGTTTATCGGTGGCAGGGAGCTCCTACGAGCAGTACTTC. This gives the protein CASSLSVAGSSYEQYF. The chain has TRBV28 and TRBJ2-7; D is possibly TRBD1 or TRBD2 (5 bases each). Between the trimmed V and J ends, which lost 1 base and 0 bases, there was a span of 13 bases. The CDR3 is made up of 16 amino acids. Germline CDR1 and CDR2: MDHEN and SYDVKM.

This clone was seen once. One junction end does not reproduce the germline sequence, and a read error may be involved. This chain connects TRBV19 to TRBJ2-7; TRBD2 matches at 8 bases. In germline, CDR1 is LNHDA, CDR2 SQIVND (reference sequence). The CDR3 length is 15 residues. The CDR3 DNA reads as TGTGCCAGTAGTATTGGAAGCGGGAGTAGGTACGGGCAGTACTTC. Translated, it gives CASSIGSGSRYGQYF.

The CDR3 protein is CASSVDPGGDAEAFF. The CDR3 DNA reads as TGTGCCAGCAGCGTAGACCCAGGGGGGGATGCTGAAGCTTTCTTT. The chain couples TRBV9 to TRBJ1-1; 7 bases are a match to TRBD1. The trim removed 0 bases at V and 6 bases at J, leaving 8 bases unmatched. CDR1 is SGDLS and CDR2 is YYNGEE in the germline V gene. The CDR3 covers 15 residues.

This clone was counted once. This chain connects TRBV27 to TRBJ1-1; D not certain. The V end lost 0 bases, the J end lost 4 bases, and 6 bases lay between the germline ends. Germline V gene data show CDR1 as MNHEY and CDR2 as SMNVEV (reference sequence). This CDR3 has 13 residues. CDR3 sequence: CASSLSAGTEAFF. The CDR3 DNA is TGTGCCAGCAGTTTATCCGCCGGCACTGAAGCTTTCTTT.

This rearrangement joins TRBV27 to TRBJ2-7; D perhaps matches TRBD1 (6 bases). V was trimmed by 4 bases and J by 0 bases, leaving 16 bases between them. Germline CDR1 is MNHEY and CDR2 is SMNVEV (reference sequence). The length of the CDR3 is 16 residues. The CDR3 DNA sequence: TGTGCCAGCAGTTCCCCAGGGACATCTAGCTCCTACGAGCAGTACTTC. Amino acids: CASSSPGTSSSYEQYF.

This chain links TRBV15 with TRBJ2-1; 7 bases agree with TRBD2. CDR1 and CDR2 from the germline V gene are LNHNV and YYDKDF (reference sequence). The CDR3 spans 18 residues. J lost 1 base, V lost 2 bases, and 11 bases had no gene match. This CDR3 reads CATSRQNVPSGSYNEQFF. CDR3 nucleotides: TGTGCCACCAGCAGACAAAACGTTCCTAGCGGTTCCTACAATGAGCAGTTCTTC.

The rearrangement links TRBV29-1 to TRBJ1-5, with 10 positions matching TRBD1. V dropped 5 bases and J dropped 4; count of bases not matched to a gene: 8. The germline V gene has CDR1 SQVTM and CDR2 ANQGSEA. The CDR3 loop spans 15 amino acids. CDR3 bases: TGCAGCGTTAAAGTGGGACAGGGGCCAAATCAGCCCCAGCATTTT. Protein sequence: CSVKVGQGPNQPQHF. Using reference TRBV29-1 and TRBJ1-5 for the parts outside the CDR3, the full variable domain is SAVISQKPSRDICQRGTSLTIQCQVDSQVTMMFWYRQQPGQSLTLIATANQGSEATYESGFVIDKFPISRPNLTFSTLTVSNMSPEDSSIYLCSVKVGQGPNQPQHFGDGTRLSIL.

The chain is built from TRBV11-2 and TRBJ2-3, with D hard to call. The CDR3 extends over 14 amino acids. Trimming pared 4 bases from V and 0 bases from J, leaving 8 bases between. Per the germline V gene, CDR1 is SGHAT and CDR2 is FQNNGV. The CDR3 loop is CASSSGSSTDTQYF. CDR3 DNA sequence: TGTGCCAGCAGCTCAGGTTCTAGCACAGATACGCAGTATTTT. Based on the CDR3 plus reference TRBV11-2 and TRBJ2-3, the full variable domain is EAGVAQSPRYKIIEKRQSVAFWCNPISGHATLYWYQQILGQGPKLLIQFQNNGVVDDSQLPKDRFSAERLKGVDSTLKIQPAKLEDSAVYLCASSSGSSTDTQYFGPGTRLTVL.

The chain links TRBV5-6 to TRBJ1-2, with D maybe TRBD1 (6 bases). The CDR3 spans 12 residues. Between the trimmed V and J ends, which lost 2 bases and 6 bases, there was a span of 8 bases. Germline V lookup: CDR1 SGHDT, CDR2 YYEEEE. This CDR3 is CASSFGGNGYTF. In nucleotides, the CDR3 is TGTGCCAGCAGCTTCGGGGGCAATGGCTACACCTTC.

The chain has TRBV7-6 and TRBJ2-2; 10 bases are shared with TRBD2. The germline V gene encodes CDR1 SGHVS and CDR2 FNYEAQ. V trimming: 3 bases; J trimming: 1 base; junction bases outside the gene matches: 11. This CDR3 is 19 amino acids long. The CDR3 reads CASSFNDLAGVQNTGELFF. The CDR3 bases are TGTGCCAGCAGCTTCAACGATCTAGCGGGAGTACAGAACACCGGGGAGCTGTTTTTT.

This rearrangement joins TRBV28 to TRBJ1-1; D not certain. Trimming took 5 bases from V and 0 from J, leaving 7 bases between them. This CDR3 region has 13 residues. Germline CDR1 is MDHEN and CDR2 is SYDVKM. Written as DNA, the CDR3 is TGTGCCAGCAGTCCCTGGATGAACACTGAAGCTTTCTTT. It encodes CASSPWMNTEAFF.

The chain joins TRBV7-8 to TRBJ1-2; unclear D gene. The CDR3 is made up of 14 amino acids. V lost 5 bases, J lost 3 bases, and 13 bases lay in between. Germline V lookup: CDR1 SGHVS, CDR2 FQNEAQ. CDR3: CASSPLSFDYGYTF. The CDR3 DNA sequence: TGTGCCAGCAGCCCACTATCATTCGACTATGGCTACACCTTC.